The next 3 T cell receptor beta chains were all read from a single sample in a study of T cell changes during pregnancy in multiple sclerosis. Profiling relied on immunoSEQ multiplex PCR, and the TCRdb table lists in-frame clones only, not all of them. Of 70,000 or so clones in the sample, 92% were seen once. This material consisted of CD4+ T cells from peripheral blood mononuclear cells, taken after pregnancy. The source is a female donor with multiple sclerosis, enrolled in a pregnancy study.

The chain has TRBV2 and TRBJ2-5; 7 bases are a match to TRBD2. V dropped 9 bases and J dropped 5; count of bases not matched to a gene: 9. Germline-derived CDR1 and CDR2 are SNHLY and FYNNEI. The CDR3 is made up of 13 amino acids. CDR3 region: CASLPGGYETQYF. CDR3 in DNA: TGTGCCAGTCTCCCCGGGGGGTATGAGACCCAGTACTTC.

The CDR3: CASSPPGVSSYEQYF. Here the CDR3 DNA reads TGTGCCAGCAGTCCCCCAGGGGTCAGCTCCTACGAGCAGTACTTC. The chain links TRBV25-1 to TRBJ2-7; D may be TRBD1 (6 bases). The CDR3 loop spans 15 amino acids. Trimming removed 5 bases from V and 0 bases from J, with 14 bases in between. Germline CDR1 MGHDK, CDR2 SYGVNS.

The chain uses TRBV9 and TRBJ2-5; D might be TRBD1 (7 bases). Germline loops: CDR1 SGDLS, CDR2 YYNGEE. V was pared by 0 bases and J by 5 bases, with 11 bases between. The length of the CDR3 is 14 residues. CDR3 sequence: CASSVAAGGETQYF. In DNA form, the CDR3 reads TGTGCCAGCAGCGTAGCTGCAGGGGGGGAGACCCAGTACTTC.